This T cell receptor (beta chain) emerged from a study of CD8 T cells in Susac syndrome. Findings of the study overall: The study recognized that its TCR sequencing and HLA analysis covered a relatively small number of individuals.

CD8+ and CD4+ T cells from blood underwent TCR beta sequencing, which was carried out in a high-throughput format. As concerns this clonotype: No antigen is known for it.

Random hexamers were used to reverse transcribe the RNA input (about 0.5 to 1 ug). The immunoSEQ assay covered 54 Vbeta and 13 Jbeta segments for CDR3. TCRdb recomputed calls from the immunoSEQ multiplex PCR reads with MiXCR, one row per CDR3 protein. The repertoire has some 150,000 distinct CDR3 sequences, roughly 95% of them found once; the top ten carry over 0.12%. Germline CDR1 and CDR2: SQVTM and ANQGSEA. The CDR3 is 15 residues long. V lost 4 bases, J lost 3 bases, and 18 bases lay in between. Sequencing was performed on CD8+ T cells from PBMCs. The source of this sequence is a human donor with multiple sclerosis. The rearrangement joins TRBV29-1 to TRBJ1-2; perhaps TRBD1 as D (6 bases). CDR3 sequence: CSVGVMGQRDYGYTF. In DNA form, the CDR3 reads TGCAGCGTTGGGGTAATGGGACAACGGGACTATGGCTACACCTTC.